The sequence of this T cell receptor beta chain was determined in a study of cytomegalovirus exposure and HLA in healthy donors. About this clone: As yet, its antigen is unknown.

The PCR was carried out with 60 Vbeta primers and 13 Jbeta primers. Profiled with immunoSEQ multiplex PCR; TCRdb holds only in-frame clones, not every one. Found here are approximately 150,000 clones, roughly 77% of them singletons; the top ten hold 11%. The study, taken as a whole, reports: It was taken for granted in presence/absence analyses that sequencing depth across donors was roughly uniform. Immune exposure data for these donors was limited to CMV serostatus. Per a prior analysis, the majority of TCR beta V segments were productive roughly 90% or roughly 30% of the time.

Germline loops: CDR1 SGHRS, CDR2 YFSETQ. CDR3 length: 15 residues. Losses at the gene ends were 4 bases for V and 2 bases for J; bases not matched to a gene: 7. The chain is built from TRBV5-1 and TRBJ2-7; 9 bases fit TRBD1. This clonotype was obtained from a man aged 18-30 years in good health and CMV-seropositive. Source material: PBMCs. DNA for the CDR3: TGCGCCAGCAGCCCCGCCGGGACAGGGACCTACGAGCAGTACTTC. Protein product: CASSPAGTGTYEQYF.